The 32 T cell receptor beta chains below all came from one sample that was sequenced in a study of T cells in Graves' hyperthyroidism and ophthalmopathy. What was amplified from RNA transcripts were TCR beta CDR3 regions. HTBI primers were the set used in a first-round RT-PCR of the TCR CDR3. A single record per CDR3 protein comes from TCRdb applying MiXCR to the multiplex PCR reads. The table lists around 300,000 distinct CDR3 sequences, about 25% of them singletons. The sample comprised blood. These receptors all come from a man aged 35-49 years with Graves' hyperthyroidism that later progressed to Graves' ophthalmopathy.

This clonotype was recorded at least ten times. The CDR3 nucleotides read TGTGCCAGCAGCTTAGGGTTGGTGGGCGGGAGGGGTCAAGAGACCCAGTACTTC. Its translation is CASSLGLVGGRGQETQYF. The rearrangement links TRBV7-6 to TRBJ2-5; 9 nucleotides agree with TRBD2. The CDR3 is made up of 18 amino acids. J gave up 2 bases and V 1 base, and 11 bases lay outside the gene matches. CDR1 SGHVS and CDR2 FNYEAQ come from the germline V gene.

This clonotype was recorded a few times. The chain uses TRBV20-1 and TRBJ2-7; D unresolved. Germline V gene lookup returns CDR1 DFQATT and CDR2 SNEGSKA (reference sequence). The CDR3 has 13 residues. Trimming took off 2 bases at V and 0 bases at J, with 8 bases between the two ends. The CDR3 nucleotides are TGCAGTGCTAGACGGGCTAGCTCCTACGAGCAGTACTTC. It codes for CSARRASSYEQYF.

This clonotype was counted ten times or more. CDR3 nucleotides: TGTGCCAGCAGCCCCCTAGCTAGGGTAAGGGAGCAGTACTTC. Protein product: CASSPLARVREQYF. The J gene is TRBJ2-7, the V gene TRBV11-2, with a possible D match to TRBD2 (5 bases). Germline CDR1 reads SGHAT; CDR2 reads FQNNGV. The V end lost 5 bases, the J end lost 7 bases, and 18 bases lay between the germline ends. The CDR3 length is 14 residues.

The chain combines TRBV30 with TRBJ1-5, with D tentatively TRBD1 (6 bases). Germline values: CDR1 GTSNPN, CDR2 SVGIG (reference sequence). Trimming left V 5 bases short and J 2 bases short, with 10 bases between. The CDR3 spans 13 residues. The CDR3 loop is CAWAGQGNQPQHF. The CDR3 region has the DNA TGTGCCTGGGCGGGACAAGGCAATCAGCCCCAGCATTTT.

There are many counts of this clonotype. The V gene is TRBV12-3 or TRBV12-4, the J gene TRBJ2-2; 14 bases align to TRBD2. With V trimmed by 6 bases and J by 6 bases, 12 bases remained unmatched. This CDR3 comprises 18 residues. CDR3 nucleotide sequence: TGTGCCAGCAGCAACGGACTAGCGGGAGGAAAGTTGGCCGGGGAGCTGTTTTTT. Translated: CASSNGLAGGKLAGELFF.

This clonotype was recorded many times. The genes are TRBV10-3 and TRBJ2-7, with D perhaps matching TRBD1 (6 bases). Trimming took off 6 bases at V and 1 base at J, with 16 bases between the two ends. The CDR3 is 15 residues long. Per germline, CDR1 ENHRY and CDR2 SYGVKD. CDR3 sequence: CAIRRDRDISYEQYF. The CDR3 DNA reads TGTGCCATCAGGCGTGACCGGGACATATCCTACGAGCAGTACTTC.

This clonotype was detected many times. J is TRBJ1-5 and V is TRBV19; tentative D call: TRBD1 (6 bases). Per germline, CDR1 LNHDA and CDR2 SQIVND (reference sequence). The V gene lost 5 bases and the J gene lost 4 bases, with 12 bases spanning the gap. The CDR3 is 14 amino acids. The CDR3 DNA is TGTGCCAGTAGTTCGTCAGGGGTTAATCAGCCCCAGCATTTT. As protein: CASSSSGVNQPQHF.

This clonotype turned up a few times. J is TRBJ2-4 and V is TRBV2, with 9 bases fitting TRBD1. J was trimmed by 9 bases and V by 4 bases; bases with no gene match: 10. The CDR3 spans 15 residues. CDR1 and CDR2 (germline): SNHLY, FYNNEI. The CDR3 nucleotides are TGTGCCAGCAGTGCAACACAGGGGGCGTACGGCATTCAGTACTTC. Amino acid sequence: CASSATQGAYGIQYF.

This clonotype has at least ten counts. The chain links TRBV30 to TRBJ1-5; no reliable D call. CDR1 is GTSNPN, CDR2 SVGIG, per germline (reference sequence). Trimming removed 2 bases from V and 7 bases from J, with 12 bases in between. The CDR3 covers 13 residues. The CDR3 DNA is TGTGCCTGGAGTCTCGAAGAGAACCAGCCCCAGCATTTT. It translates to CAWSLEENQPQHF. Based on the CDR3 plus reference TRBV30 and TRBJ1-5, the full variable domain is SQTIHQWPATLVQPVGSPLSLECTVEGTSNPNLYWYRQAAGRGLQLLFYSVGIGQISSEVPQNLSASRPQDRQFILSSKKLLLSDSGFYLCAWSLEENQPQHFGDGTRLSIL.

In this sample, this clonotype turned up many times. This chain uses TRBV9 with TRBJ1-2, with D unclear. V lost 4 bases and J 4 bases, leaving 14 bases between the germline ends. The germline CDR1 and CDR2 sequences are SGDLS and YYNGEE. This CDR3 has 14 amino acids. The CDR3 nucleotides are TGTGCCAGCAGCCCGCAGAACGGGGTCTATGGCTACACCTTC. This translates into CASSPQNGVYGYTF.

This clonotype was recorded at least ten times. The chain joins TRBV19 to TRBJ2-7, with a tentative D call TRBD2 (6 bases). CDR3 length: 15 amino acids. Germline V gives CDR1 LNHDA, CDR2 SQIVND (reference sequence). Trimming cost V 3 bases and J 0 bases, with 12 bases left between them. The CDR3 region is CASSIGGAGSYEQYF. The CDR3 region has the DNA TGTGCCAGTAGTATTGGGGGAGCGGGCTCCTACGAGCAGTACTTC.

This clonotype was counted ten times or more. One base away lies a much larger clone, so this may be a sequencing read error. The chain joins TRBV29-1 to TRBJ1-1; no clear D gene. The ends were cut back, 4 bases at V and 3 bases at J, with 12 bases in the middle. The CDR3 is 13 amino acids. Germline loops: CDR1 SQVTM, CDR2 ANQGSEA. In DNA, the CDR3 is TGCAGCGTTGCGAGACGGGGTGACACTGAAGCTTTCTTT. Its translation: CSVARRGDTEAFF.

This clonotype appeared a few times. The chain combines TRBV20-1 with TRBJ1-2; D not certain. The CDR3 contains 12 residues. V shed 3 bases and J shed 6 bases, with 11 bases lying between them. Germline CDR1 and CDR2: DFQATT and SNEGSKA (reference sequence). CDR3 nucleotides: TGCAGTGCTAGCAAGGGATTCGATGGCTACACCTTC. Residues: CSASKGFDGYTF.

This clonotype was detected ten times or more. This chain uses TRBV2 with TRBJ2-5; D is unresolved. CDR1 and CDR2 from the germline V gene are SNHLY and FYNNEI. Trimming took off 10 bases at V and 1 base at J, with 13 bases between the two ends. CDR3 length equals 13 residues. The CDR3 here is CATYRAVQETQYF. The CDR3 region has the DNA TGTGCCACCTATCGGGCCGTCCAAGAGACCCAGTACTTC.

This clonotype was counted at least ten times. V and J are TRBV6-5 and TRBJ2-7; 10 bases are shared with TRBD2. This CDR3 comprises 15 residues. Germline V CDR1 and CDR2: MNHEY, SVGAGI. V lost 11 bases, J lost 7 bases, and 17 bases stayed unmatched. The CDR3 nucleotides are TGTGCCTCCGCCCCCACTAGCGGGACATCTCGAGAGCAGTACTTC. Translating it yields CASAPTSGTSREQYF.

The chain couples TRBV6-1 to TRBJ1-2; D is perhaps TRBD1 (6 bases). Trimming left V 7 bases short and J 4 bases short, with 10 bases between. The germline V gene has CDR1 MNHNS and CDR2 SASEGT. This CDR3 comprises 12 residues. CDR3 protein: CASIQGVYGYTF. The CDR3 region has the DNA TGTGCCAGCATACAGGGAGTCTATGGCTACACCTTC.

There are many counts of this clonotype. The chain combines TRBV6-1 with TRBJ1-5; D gene uncertain. The V gene lost 3 bases and the J gene lost 9 bases, with 12 bases spanning the gap. The germline V gene encodes CDR1 MNHNS and CDR2 SASEGT. This CDR3 has 13 amino acids. CDR3 sequence: CASSDDRNPPQHF. DNA of the CDR3: TGTGCCAGCAGTGACGATAGGAACCCGCCCCAGCATTTT.

This clonotype was observed many times. Here the CDR3 reads CASNALPGQGAAEQYF. CDR3 nucleotides: TGTGCCAGCAATGCCTTACCGGGACAGGGGGCAGCCGAGCAGTACTTC. This rearrangement joins TRBV27 to TRBJ2-7, with 12 nucleotides matching TRBD1. Germline loops: CDR1 MNHEY, CDR2 SMNVEV (reference sequence). The V and J ends lost 7 bases and 6 bases, in that order; junction bases with no gene match: 13. CDR3 length: 16 residues.

The J gene is TRBJ2-7, the V gene TRBV28; D may correspond to TRBD1 or TRBD2 (5 bases each). Germline V gene lookup returns CDR1 MDHEN and CDR2 SYDVKM. This CDR3 is 16 amino acids long. V was clipped by 6 bases and J by 1 base, with 19 bases between them. The CDR3 region has the DNA TGTGCCAGCAGCCAGGCGGGCGGACAACGATCCTACGAGCAGTACTTC. The encoded protein is CASSQAGGQRSYEQYF.

This clonotype was counted many times. The CDR3 region has the DNA TGTGCCAGCAGCCTGATGACTGGAGGAGAGACCCAGTACTTC. Its protein product is CASSLMTGGETQYF. The J gene is TRBJ2-5, the V gene TRBV5-6; D may be TRBD2 (5 bases). The CDR3 is 14 amino acids. Germline CDR1 reads SGHDT; CDR2 reads YYEEEE. Trimming took off 4 bases at V and 4 bases at J, with 14 bases between the two ends.

This clonotype was seen at least ten times. The gene calls are TRBV28 and TRBJ2-7; the match to TRBD1 covers 8 bases. V shed 4 bases, J shed 7 bases, and the junction held 6 bases outside the gene matches. Germline CDR1 MDHEN, CDR2 SYDVKM. The CDR3 has 13 amino acids. The CDR3 nucleotides read TGTGCCAGCAGTTCGACAGGGGAGAGAGAGCAGTACTTC. It is translated as CASSSTGEREQYF. The complete variable domain, with remaining parts taken from reference TRBV28 and TRBJ2-7, reads DVKVTQSSRYLVKRTGEKVFLECVQDMDHENMFWYRQDPGLGLRLIYFSYDVKMKEKGDIPEGYSVSREKKERFSLILESASTNQTSMYLCASSSTGEREQYFGPGTRLTVT.

This clonotype appeared once. A much larger clone differs from this one at a single base, so this may be a read error. The V and J genes are TRBV28 and TRBJ2-2; the D is unclear. V dropped 3 bases and J dropped 6 bases, with 5 bases sitting between them. CDR3 length: 12 amino acids. Germline V lookup: CDR1 MDHEN, CDR2 SYDVKM. The CDR3 is CASSLRSGELFF. In nucleotides, the CDR3 is TGTGCCAGCAGTTTGCGGTCCGGGGAGCTGTTTTTT.

This clonotype was recorded many times. This chain links TRBV30 with TRBJ2-7; D call uncertain. Germline V gene sequence: CDR1 GTSNPN, CDR2 SVGIG (reference sequence). The germline V and J ends were trimmed by 5 bases and 2 bases, with 10 bases remaining between them. CDR3 length equals 12 residues. CDR3 protein: CAWGHQPYEQYF. The DNA for the CDR3 is TGTGCCTGGGGGCATCAGCCCTACGAGCAGTACTTC.

This clonotype was observed at least ten times. The chain uses TRBV24-1 and TRBJ1-5; D is uncertain. Trimming cost V 3 bases and J 5 bases, with 16 bases left between them. The CDR3 extends over 16 amino acids. Germline V gene sequence: CDR1 KGHDR, CDR2 SFDVKD. Written as DNA, the CDR3 is TGTGCCACCAGTGATGGTGCGCGAGGCAACGATCAGCCCCAGCATTTT. Its translation is CATSDGARGNDQPQHF.

The rearrangement joins TRBV12-3 or TRBV12-4 to TRBJ2-5; 7 bases line up with TRBD2. The CDR3 runs 12 residues. J lost 5 bases, V lost 7 bases, and 4 bases had no gene match. For the CDR3, the DNA is TGTGCCAGCATGGGGGGGGAGGAGACCCAGTACTTC. Translating gives CASMGGEETQYF.

This clonotype was observed many times. J is TRBJ2-2 and V is TRBV28; D is unresolved. Trimming stripped 6 bases from V and 9 bases from J, with 14 bases between. This CDR3 has 13 amino acids. The germline gives CDR1 MDHEN, CDR2 SYDVKM. CDR3 protein: CASRDQAKWELFF. The CDR3 coding sequence is TGTGCCAGCAGGGACCAGGCAAAGTGGGAGCTGTTTTTT.

There are many counts of this clonotype. The rearrangement joins TRBV6-2 or TRBV6-3 to TRBJ2-7, with D perhaps TRBD2 (6 bases). The CDR3 covers 15 residues. Per the germline V gene, CDR1 is MNHEY and CDR2 is SVGEGT. Trimming took off 5 bases at V and 3 bases at J, with 17 bases between the two ends. CDR3 coding DNA: TGTGCCAGCAGTCCCTGGACTACCGGTTACTACGAGCAGTACTTC. The encoded protein is CASSPWTTGYYEQYF.

This clonotype appeared a few times. V gene TRBV6-2 or TRBV6-3 combines with J gene TRBJ2-5; 8 nucleotides line up with TRBD1. This CDR3 is 16 amino acids long. Germline V CDR1 and CDR2: MNHEY, SVGEGT. Losses at the gene ends were 4 bases for V and 4 bases for J; bases not matched to a gene: 11. CDR3 nucleotide sequence: TGTGCCAGCAGTTCCCCCCTCGGACAGGGAGGAGAGACCCAGTACTTC. Translation gives CASSSPLGQGGETQYF.

The chain recombines TRBV12-3 or TRBV12-4 with TRBJ1-2; D uncertain. The CDR3 runs to 12 residues. Deletions cut 7 bases from V and 8 bases from J, with 14 bases between. CDR3 residues: CASTLGVRGYTF. In nucleotides, the CDR3 is TGTGCCAGCACCCTTGGGGTTAGGGGCTACACCTTC.

This clonotype was recorded many times. The V gene is TRBV4-1, the J gene TRBJ1-2, with 7 bases identical to TRBD1. The CDR3 runs 16 residues. From germline, CDR1 is MGHRA and CDR2 YSYEKL. V trimming: 0 bases; J trimming: 2 bases; junction bases outside the gene matches: 6. The CDR3 region has the DNA TGCGCCAGCAGCCAAGATCTGTACAGGGGAAACTATGGCTACACCTTC. This encodes CASSQDLYRGNYGYTF.

This clonotype was counted ten times or more. The chain employs TRBV29-1 and TRBJ2-5; possible D gene TRBD1, 6 bases. From germline, CDR1 is SQVTM and CDR2 ANQGSEA. Trimming shortened V by 7 bases and J by 4 bases, and 16 bases separated the two germline ends. The CDR3 loop spans 13 amino acids. CDR3: CSAGQPLGETQYF. CDR3 DNA: TGCAGCGCTGGACAGCCGCTAGGAGAGACCCAGTACTTC.

This clonotype has at least ten counts. This chain joins TRBV24-1 and TRBJ1-2; D is ambiguous. The V gene lost 4 bases and the J gene lost 6 bases, with 5 bases spanning the gap. There are 11 residues in the CDR3. The germline V gene encodes CDR1 KGHDR and CDR2 SFDVKD. The CDR3 sequence: CATSERNGYTF. The CDR3 nucleotides read TGTGCCACCAGTGAGCGAAATGGCTACACCTTC.